A single sample gave rise to the 4 T cell receptor beta chains below, sequenced in a study of cytomegalovirus exposure and HLA in healthy donors. PCR involved 60 Vbeta and 13 Jbeta primers. The method was immunoSEQ multiplex PCR; TCRdb's version includes in-frame clones alone and lacks a portion of them. The sample includes roughly 80,000 clones, about four fifths of them seen just once. Sample: PBMCs. These receptor sequences come from a woman under 40 in good health and CMV-seronegative.

The V and J genes are TRBV6-4 and TRBJ2-3; no firm D call. With 3 bases removed from V and 2 bases from J, the gap between germline ends came to 12 bases. The length of the CDR3 is 15 residues. Germline V gene sequence: CDR1 MRHNA, CDR2 SNTAGT. CDR3 amino acids: CASSEFATNTDTQYF. DNA of the CDR3: TGTGCCAGCAGTGAATTTGCCACTAACACAGATACGCAGTATTTT.

Only one count was recorded for this clone. The rearrangement links TRBV4-2 to TRBJ2-3; the match to TRBD2 covers 8 bases. The CDR3 is made up of 16 amino acids. CDR1 is LGHNA, CDR2 YNFKEQ, per germline. V dropped 1 base and J dropped 1; count of bases not matched to a gene: 4. The CDR3 DNA follows: TGTGCCAGCAGCCAAGGAGACGGGAGGGGCACAGATACGCAGTATTTT. Encoded protein: CASSQGDGRGTDTQYF.

The J gene is TRBJ2-5, the V gene TRBV5-1; D might be TRBD2 (5 bases). V lost 0 bases and J lost 4, with 7 bases in between. The CDR3 spans 13 residues. The germline gives CDR1 SGHRS, CDR2 YFSETQ. CDR3 residues: CASSLVRGETQYF. The CDR3 DNA reads as TGCGCCAGCAGCTTGGTTCGGGGAGAGACCCAGTACTTC.

The rearrangement uses TRBV4-3 and TRBJ2-1; 8 bases are shared with TRBD1. This CDR3 region has 17 residues. The V segment lost 4 bases and the J segment 2 bases; nucleotides outside the gene matches: 10. Germline V gene lookup returns CDR1 LGHNA and CDR2 YSLEER. The CDR3: CASSRRTGLGPYNEQFF. DNA for the CDR3: TGCGCCAGCAGCCGCCGGACAGGGTTAGGCCCCTACAATGAGCAGTTCTTC.